These 6 T cell receptor beta chains originate from one sample sequenced in a study of shared clonotypes between healthy human individuals (dated by TCRdb to the early 2020s). CD8 naive samples consisted of CD45RO-negative cells that were positively selected for CCR7, yielding a CD45RA+CCR7+ population without TemRA cells. Receptor libraries were prepared by the immunoSEQ multiplex PCR assay. TCRdb's version of the immuneACCESS table is confined to in-frame rearrangements and falls short of the full clone set. An unresolved V gene accounts for under half of the shortfall where checked; the remainder is of unknown origin. The sample yields about 2.1 million clones; around 93% were counted once. Over 1.5% of the sample is in the top ten clones. Sequencing was performed on naive CD8+ T cells from PBMCs. This sample's cell subset or site label indicates: CD45RA+CCR7+. The receptors originated from a man younger than 35 in good health. Some clones in this sample may be carry-over from other donors' samples.

This clone was seen once. The chain recombines TRBV4-2 with TRBJ2-2, with no clear D. CDR3 length: 13 amino acids. V was trimmed by 0 bases and J by 6 bases, leaving 5 bases between them. The V gene's germline CDR1 is LGHNA and CDR2 YNFKEQ. The CDR3 loop is CASSQERAGELFF. The CDR3 bases are TGTGCCAGCAGCCAAGAACGGGCCGGGGAGCTGTTTTTT.

The rearrangement links TRBV27 to TRBJ2-1; 10 nucleotides line up with TRBD2. The CDR3 runs to 14 residues. The germline gives CDR1 MNHEY, CDR2 SMNVEV (reference sequence). V lost 3 bases and J lost 8; bases outside the gene matches: 4. Here the CDR3 DNA reads TGTGCCAGCAGTTTGGCTAGCGGGAGCGATGAGCAGTTCTTC. As protein: CASSLASGSDEQFF.

The V gene is TRBV30, the J gene TRBJ1-2; D is unresolved. This CDR3 is 15 amino acids long. Germline values: CDR1 GTSNPN, CDR2 SVGIG (reference sequence). V was cut by 0 bases and J by 0 bases, with 11 bases left in between. The CDR3 region is CAWSVFRQANYGYTF. In DNA, the CDR3 is TGTGCCTGGAGTGTATTTCGACAAGCTAACTATGGCTACACCTTC.

This chain uses TRBV28 with TRBJ1-2, with 8 bases matching TRBD1. The length of the CDR3 is 17 residues. Per the germline V gene, CDR1 is MDHEN and CDR2 is SYDVKM. V shed 5 bases, J shed 8 bases, and the junction held 19 bases outside the gene matches. CDR3 amino acids: CASSLHPGQAGLTGYTF. CDR3 coding DNA: TGTGCCAGCAGTCTCCACCCGGGACAGGCGGGACTTACCGGCTACACCTTC.

This clone has a single count. The V call is TRBV2, the J call TRBJ1-2; no clear D. The CDR3 is 18 residues long. The V end was cut by 3 bases, the J end by 2 bases, with 22 bases between. Looked up from germline, CDR1 is SNHLY and CDR2 is FYNNEI. In DNA form, the CDR3 reads TGTGCCAGCAGTGAGAGTGGGCTGACAAGAGATCTAAACTATGGCTACACCTTC. Amino acids: CASSESGLTRDLNYGYTF.

V is TRBV6-5 and J is TRBJ2-1, with D unresolved. V lost 1 base and J lost 0, with 10 bases in between. From germline, CDR1 is MNHEY and CDR2 SVGAGI. The CDR3 loop spans 16 amino acids. The CDR3 spells CASSYLGVSSYNEQFF. Written as DNA, the CDR3 is TGTGCCAGCAGTTACTTAGGAGTCAGCTCCTACAATGAGCAGTTCTTC.